This TCR beta chain was captured in a study of T cell repertoires in cytomegalovirus infection. TCRdb processed the reads anew with MiXCR; each CDR3 protein has one entry. This table holds around 85,000 distinct CDR3 sequences, around 49% found once. Germline CDR1 reads MNHNY; CDR2 reads SVGAGI (reference sequence). The CDR3 has 16 amino acids. Trimming removed 4 bases from V and 2 bases from J, with 18 bases in between. A word on this clonotype: What it binds is unknown.

The source was CD8+ T cells from cultured PBMCs, collected from culture after CMV antigen stimulation. The J gene is TRBJ2-7, the V gene TRBV6-6; the D call may be TRBD1 or TRBD2 (5 bases each). The TCR was taken from a human donor in good health (CMV status not recorded). Some clones in this sample may be carry-over from other donors' samples. CDR3 protein: CASSLTGTQKPYEQYF. CDR3 nucleotide sequence: TGTGCCAGCAGTTTGACCGGGACGCAAAAACCCTACGAGCAGTACTTC.